The subject of this entry is one TCR beta chain. Generated by immunoSEQ multiplex PCR, the TCRdb table keeps only in-frame clones and is missing some. Counted here are more than 85,000 clones, roughly 82% occurring once; the ten biggest clones make up about 15%. Germline CDR1 MNHEY, CDR2 SMNVEV (reference sequence). V shed 5 bases and J shed 2 bases, with 19 bases lying between them. CDR3 length equals 16 residues. This entry belongs to a study of blood T cell repertoires in COVID-19. Study background: Some COVID-19 samples were acute and others convalescent; all came from the United States, Italy and Spain. T cells, B-cell-depleted T cells, or PBMCs provided the cDNA or gDNA that served as material.

This TCR was recovered from a woman between 55 and 75 years old with acute or convalescent COVID-19. This chain connects TRBV27 to TRBJ2-7, with a possible D match to TRBD1 (6 bases). The sequenced material came from peripheral blood. The CDR3 DNA follows: TGTGCCAGCAGTAGAGGGGCCGGGACAATCGCCTACGAGCAGTACTTC. Translated, it gives CASSRGAGTIAYEQYF.